This T cell receptor (beta chain) was captured by sequencing in a study of sequential checkpoint blockade in melanoma. In the study overall: TCRbeta immunosequencing was performed on DNA from 90 to 100 pretreatment melanoma tumor samples. About two dozen patients had matched tumor biopsies before treatment and at week 13 after nivolumab or ipilimumab alone. Regarding the study as a whole: Pretreatment TIL clonality tracked with response in the nivolumab-first arm. Clinical benefit was about 30 times likelier when tumor T-cell fraction and clonality increased.

Stated treatment: randomized to nivolumab then ipilimumab (arm A) or the reverse (arm B). This clone was found a few times. Antigen: not known. The germline V gene encodes CDR1 MNHGY and CDR2 SAAAGT. Deletions cut 0 bases from V and 7 bases from J, with 10 bases between. There are 14 residues in the CDR3. Sequencing used immunoSEQ multiplex PCR; TCRdb keeps in-frame clones, though not all of them. The sample shows a few thousand clones, roughly 20% of them seen only once. This material consisted of tumor tissue (inferred from file names), taken from a patient given nivolumab and ipilimumab in sequence. V usage is TRBV6-8 and J usage is TRBJ1-5; no definite D call. This TCR derives from a human donor with melanoma. The CDR3 nucleotides are TGTGCCAGCAGTTACTCGGGGTCCGGGCAGCCCCAGCATTTT. It specifies CASSYSGSGQPQHF.